This TCR beta chain was documented in a study of T cells after yellow fever vaccination. The CDR3 spans 10 residues. Trimming left V 5 bases short and J 10 bases short, with 6 bases between. Germline V gene sequence: CDR1 SEHNR, CDR2 FQNEAQ (reference sequence). TCRdb reprocessed the 5' RACE reads via MiXCR and lists one record per CDR3 protein. Of around 360,000 distinct CDR3 sequences in the sample, under 14% are singletons; the top ten hold more than 15%. Note on this clonotype: Its antigen is unidentified.

Study-wide points: The secondary response was weaker but peaked faster, day 5 versus 15. Abundant contaminating clonotypes from the bulk population could appear in FACS-sorted repertoires. CD4 and CD8 compartments shared a small share of clonotypes.

The origin of this receptor is a man between 18 and 29 years old who received the YFV17D yellow fever vaccine. The sample in question was PBMCs, obtained on the day of the first yellow fever vaccination. J is TRBJ2-1 and V is TRBV7-9; the D gene is possibly TRBD1 (6 bases). In DNA, the CDR3 is TGTGCCAGCAGCGGACAGGAGCAGTTCTTC. Amino acids: CASSGQEQFF.